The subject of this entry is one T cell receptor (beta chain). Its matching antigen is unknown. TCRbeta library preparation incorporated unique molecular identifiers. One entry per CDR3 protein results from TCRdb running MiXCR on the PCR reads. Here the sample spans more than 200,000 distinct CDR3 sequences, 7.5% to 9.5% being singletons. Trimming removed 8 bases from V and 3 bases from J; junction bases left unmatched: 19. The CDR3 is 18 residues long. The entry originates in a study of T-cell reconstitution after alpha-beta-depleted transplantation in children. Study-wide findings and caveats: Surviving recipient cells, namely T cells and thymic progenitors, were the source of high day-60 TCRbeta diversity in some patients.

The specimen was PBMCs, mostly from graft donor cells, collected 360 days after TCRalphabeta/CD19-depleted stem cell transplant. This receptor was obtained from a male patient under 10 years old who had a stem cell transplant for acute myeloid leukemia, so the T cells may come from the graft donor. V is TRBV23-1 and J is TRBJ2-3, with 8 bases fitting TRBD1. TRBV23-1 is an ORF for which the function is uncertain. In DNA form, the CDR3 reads TGCGCCAGCTACCCTTGGGAGGCCCGCGACAGGGGAACAGATACGCAGTATTTT. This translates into CASYPWEARDRGTDTQYF.